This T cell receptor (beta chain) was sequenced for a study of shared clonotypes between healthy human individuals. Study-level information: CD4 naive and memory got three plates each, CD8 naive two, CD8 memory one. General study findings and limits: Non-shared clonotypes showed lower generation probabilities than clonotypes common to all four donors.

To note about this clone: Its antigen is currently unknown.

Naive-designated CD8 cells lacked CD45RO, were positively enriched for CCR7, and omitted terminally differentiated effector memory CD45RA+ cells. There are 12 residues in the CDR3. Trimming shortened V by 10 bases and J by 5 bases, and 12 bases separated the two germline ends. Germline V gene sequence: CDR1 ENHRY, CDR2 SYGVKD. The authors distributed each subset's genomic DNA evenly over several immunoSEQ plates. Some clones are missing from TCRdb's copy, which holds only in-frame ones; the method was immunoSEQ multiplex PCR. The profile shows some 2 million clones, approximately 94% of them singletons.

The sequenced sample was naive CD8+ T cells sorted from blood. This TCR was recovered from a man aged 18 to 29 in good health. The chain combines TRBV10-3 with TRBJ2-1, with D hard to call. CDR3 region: CATRSSHNEQFF. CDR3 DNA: TGTGCCACCCGCAGCAGTCACAATGAGCAGTTCTTC.